This T cell receptor (beta chain) originates from a study of blood T cells in healthy people across ages. Study details: When template switching was applied, about one barcoded beta molecule was captured per two T cells. Overall study findings and caveats: There were more naive CD4+ cells and higher diversity in long-lived donors than in aged donors. Unknown CMV status may confound age-related changes in expanded clones.

Germline-derived CDR1 and CDR2 are MGHRA and YSYEKL. V was cut by 1 base and J by 7 bases, with 17 bases left in between. CDR3 size: 16 residues. A word on this clonotype: Its antigen is unidentified.

Then a second PCR, running roughly 7 to 11 cycles, was carried out with a sample-barcoded 5' primer and a J-beta primer mix. Using its own MiXCR run on the 5' RACE reads, TCRdb lists one record per CDR3 protein. The profile shows 1,500,000 or so distinct CDR3 sequences, around 59% of them singletons. Sample: blood. The gene calls are TRBV4-1 and TRBJ1-5, with D possibly TRBD1 on 5 matching bases. This receptor was identified in a man younger than 35 in good health. CDR3 residues: CASSQGGPGSRQPQHF. The CDR3 DNA follows: TGCGCCAGCAGCCAAGGGGGCCCGGGAAGTAGGCAGCCCCAGCATTTT.